Reported below is one T cell receptor (beta chain). The target of this receptor is not known. Base qualities are not recorded, but no much larger clone differs from it by a single base. These data come from a study of cytomegalovirus exposure and HLA in healthy donors (TCRdb year 2017). With respect to the entire study: An earlier analysis of a few hundred of the donors reported 250 to 350 Gb of sequence data and approximately 120 million unique TCR beta sequences obtained from around 190 million T cells. An early release that covered approximately 600 HLA-typed donors contained approximately 300 gigabases of sequencing data and 75 million to 100 million unique TCR sequences. Of the 300 to 500 genotyped donors, less than 90% were placed in the genetic ancestry cluster associated with self-reported Caucasian donors. The study aimed to test whether cataloging public T cell receptors could reveal signatures of past pathogen exposure. Using immunosequencing, the study profiled T cell repertoires from fewer than 700 subjects and related those repertoires to cytomegalovirus serostatus. In addition to the first cohort of 666 subjects, a separate validation cohort of around 110 different subjects was used. To predict cytomegalovirus infection status, the study combined high-throughput TCR immunosequencing, statistical association of individual TCRs with disease status, and machine learning. In a later analysis, previously published TCR beta repertoires from 550 to 700 donors were re-analyzed and high-resolution HLA genotyping was added so that TCR occurrence patterns could be studied. Rather than drawing on any new phenotypic data, the later analysis identified candidate immune exposures from TCR beta sequences and the way those sequences occurred across donors. An earlier analysis of several hundred of the donors used high-throughput TCR beta sequencing to judge whether each TCR beta V gene segment behaved as functional or pseudogenic. Donor age, sex, ethnicity and CMV serostatus were compiled together with the repertoire data. A later genetic analysis took genome-wide SNP genotypes for about three fifths of the 666 donors and used that subset as a discovery cohort. All discovery cohort repertoires had been generated using a single sequencing platform. Class I and class II HLA loci were covered by the typing at four-digit resolution. Typing coverage varied by locus: about 620-630 donors for A, B, C, DRB1 and DQB1; roughly 520 for DQA1; 600 to 610 for DPA1; fewer than 480 for DPB1. Several DR-DQ haplotypes were treated as single units for association and clustering because of strong linkage in the cohort. Among a few hundred genotyped donors of the cohort, an average of approximately 250,000 unique TCR beta nucleotide sequences were sequenced per donor, about a sixth of them non-productive. The full study reports these points: Three of the identified cytomegalovirus-associated TCR beta chains were confirmed in vitro to be specific for cytomegalovirus antigens. Only TCR beta chains were sequenced in this cohort, and the absence of alpha or paired-chain data limited detectable features. Most TCR sequences were seen in very few donors, while some public TCRs were found in many individuals. The presence/absence analyses assumed that sequencing depth was roughly uniform across donors, and that assumption may not be true. In a later analysis, TCR association rates were found to vary across HLA loci, with the most associated TCRs seen for DRB1 alleles and the fewest for HLA-C alleles. According to the authors, the approach could potentially be generalized to other disease states and immunological phenotypes. HLA typing was unavailable for some donors at each locus, so association tests used only the typed subset. In an earlier analysis of more than 450 of the donors, most TCR beta V segments were observed in productive rearrangements about 90% or about 30% of the time, broadly matching IMGT annotations. Strong co-occurrence of HLA alleles, especially DR and DQ, made assigning TCR associations to individual alleles difficult. Correlated functional status among segregating V segments might reflect linkage disequilibrium, but an unknown experimental factor could not be ruled out. A further reported finding was that TCR beta sequences accurately predicted the HLA-A and HLA-B alleles for most subjects in the first cohort. A cluster of highly shared sequence variants was judged likely to represent a technical artifact of the sequencing pipeline. The study listed 164 TCR beta chains as associated with cytomegalovirus. Some IMGT-functional V segments, including TRBV6-2 and TRBV6-3, could not be told apart with the 87-base-pair reads, so those segments were excluded. Most CMV-associated TCR beta chains appeared to be HLA-restricted in a later analysis, and the HLA associations seemed to be driven largely by CMV exposure. In a later analysis, HLA-associated TCR beta chains were found to be more clonally expanded and to have lower generation probabilities than equally common non-associated chains. In a later analysis, some 17,000 TCR beta sequences were associated with specific HLA alleles at a false discovery rate of 0.05. Because counts were too low, some 16 rarely observed V segments, including chromosome 9 orphons, were excluded from the earlier analysis of 587 of the donors. Several of the top co-occurrence clusters appeared to be linked to parvovirus B19, influenza, CMV and Epstein-Barr virus, according to a later analysis. V-gene and J-gene trimming of TCR beta chains was associated with a missense DCLRE1C variant in a later genetic analysis, and the association was replicated in an independent cohort. Compared with the approximately 710-donor mean, donors in an Asian-associated ancestry cluster had fewer N-insertions in productive TCRs, according to a later genetic analysis. CMV serostatus was the only immune exposure information available for the cohort. The classifier was reported to diagnose cytomegalovirus status with high specificity and sensitivity in both the original cohort and the validation cohort.

The cohort consisted of some 670 healthy bone marrow donors. At the time of sampling, all cohort members were nominally healthy, though unrecorded immune exposures were likely present. The donor was CMV seronegative and belonged to the group of roughly 330 seronegative cohort members. Each donor provided a peripheral blood sample, and peripheral blood mononuclear cells were used for TCR beta sequencing. The Qiagen DNeasy Blood Extraction Kit was used to extract genomic DNA from the blood cell samples. To prepare the library, the immunoSEQ multiplex PCR assay was applied. For the multiplex PCR, a mixture combining 60 forward primers for TCR Vbeta segments and 13 reverse primers for TCR Jbeta segments was used. The CDR3 region of rearranged TCR beta genes was amplified from genomic DNA by a multiplex PCR assay. The amplified TCR beta libraries were sequenced on the Illumina HiSeq System as 87-base-pair reads. From the authors' description of their analysis: A later analysis tallied around 80 million unique TCR beta chains across the 666 repertoires, and approximately 9.9 million of those chains were shared by two or more donors. To remove PCR and sequencing errors, raw reads were error-corrected and collapsed into unique sequences using a nearest-neighbor algorithm that merged closely related sequences. Alignment of CDR3 sequences to IMGT reference sequences was used to assign V, D and J gene segments. For a sequence to be retained, a match of at least six nucleotides to both a V gene segment and a J gene segment was required. A rearrangement was called productive if the CDR3 had no stop codons and remained in frame with V and J, and every other rearrangement was called non-productive. Following IMGT convention, CDR3 was defined as the stretch from the second conserved V-encoded cysteine up to the conserved J-encoded phenylalanine. Sequences without an unambiguous match to a single V gene segment were excluded from the earlier analysis of about 600 of the donors. In an earlier analysis of approximately 590 of the donors, V segments were called functional above 56.7% productive rearrangements and were called segregating when the between-donor standard deviation exceeded 5%. A statistical classification framework was developed to diagnose cytomegalovirus status using the catalog of TCR beta chain sequences. V and J gene assignment, in a later analysis, came from comparing TCR nucleotide sequences with IMGT/GENE-DB human TR gene sequences. The TCRdist pipeline was used in a later analysis to assign CDR3 sequences and most-parsimonious VDJ recombination scenarios. A later analysis defined each TCR beta chain by its CDR3 amino acid sequence plus V-gene family, and excluded reads lacking a unique V-gene family. A later analysis removed 592 highly shared, low-generation-probability nucleotide sequences to deal with suspected cross-contamination and a sequencing artifact. In a later analysis, a clonal expansion index was calculated for each public chain from normalized within-repertoire ranks of inferred template counts. In a later analysis, generation probabilities were computed with a VDJ recombination model fitted to out-of-frame rearrangements, and the resulting probabilities were checked against IGoR. Hypergeometric tests were used in a later analysis to score TCR-TCR, TCR-HLA and TCR-CMV co-occurrence, with a repertoire-size bias correction applied to the TCR pairs. A later analysis estimated false discovery rates by permuting HLA or CMV assignments 20 times. In a later analysis, co-occurring TCRs were grouped with DBSCAN, and TCRdist sequence similarity was added when clustering was performed within HLA-allele-positive subsets. Repertoires with fewer than 30,000 or more than 120,000 public chains, plus five repertoires with anomalous nucleotide sharing, were excluded from co-occurrence clustering. Held by TCRdb, this immuneACCESS table contains in-frame sequences only and omits some clones. Under half of the omission traces to an unresolved V gene where checked; the cause of the rest is unknown. The V and J calls and clone size come from that table; D and trimming were worked out from the DNA. Present in this sample are about 180,000 clones, around four fifths of which were seen just once. Of the sample, under 2% is held by the ten largest clones.

CDR1 SGHNT and CDR2 YYREEE were looked up in the germline V gene (reference sequence). Germline trimming: 0 bases from V, 2 bases from J; junction bases outside gene matches: 16. The CDR3, from cysteine to phenylalanine, totals 19 residues. Of the read, only the CDR3 DNA is kept; its 57 bases are in frame from base 1. Sequences were obtained from PBMCs. The clonotype comes from a woman aged 30 to 39 in good health and CMV-seronegative. Recombination linked TRBV5-4 to TRBJ2-5; TRBD1 matches 7 bases in the middle. The nucleotides read TGTGCCAGCAGCTTGGGGACAACAGGGGCCATACCTTTACAAGAGACCCAGTACTTC. This encodes CASSLGTTGAIPLQETQYF.